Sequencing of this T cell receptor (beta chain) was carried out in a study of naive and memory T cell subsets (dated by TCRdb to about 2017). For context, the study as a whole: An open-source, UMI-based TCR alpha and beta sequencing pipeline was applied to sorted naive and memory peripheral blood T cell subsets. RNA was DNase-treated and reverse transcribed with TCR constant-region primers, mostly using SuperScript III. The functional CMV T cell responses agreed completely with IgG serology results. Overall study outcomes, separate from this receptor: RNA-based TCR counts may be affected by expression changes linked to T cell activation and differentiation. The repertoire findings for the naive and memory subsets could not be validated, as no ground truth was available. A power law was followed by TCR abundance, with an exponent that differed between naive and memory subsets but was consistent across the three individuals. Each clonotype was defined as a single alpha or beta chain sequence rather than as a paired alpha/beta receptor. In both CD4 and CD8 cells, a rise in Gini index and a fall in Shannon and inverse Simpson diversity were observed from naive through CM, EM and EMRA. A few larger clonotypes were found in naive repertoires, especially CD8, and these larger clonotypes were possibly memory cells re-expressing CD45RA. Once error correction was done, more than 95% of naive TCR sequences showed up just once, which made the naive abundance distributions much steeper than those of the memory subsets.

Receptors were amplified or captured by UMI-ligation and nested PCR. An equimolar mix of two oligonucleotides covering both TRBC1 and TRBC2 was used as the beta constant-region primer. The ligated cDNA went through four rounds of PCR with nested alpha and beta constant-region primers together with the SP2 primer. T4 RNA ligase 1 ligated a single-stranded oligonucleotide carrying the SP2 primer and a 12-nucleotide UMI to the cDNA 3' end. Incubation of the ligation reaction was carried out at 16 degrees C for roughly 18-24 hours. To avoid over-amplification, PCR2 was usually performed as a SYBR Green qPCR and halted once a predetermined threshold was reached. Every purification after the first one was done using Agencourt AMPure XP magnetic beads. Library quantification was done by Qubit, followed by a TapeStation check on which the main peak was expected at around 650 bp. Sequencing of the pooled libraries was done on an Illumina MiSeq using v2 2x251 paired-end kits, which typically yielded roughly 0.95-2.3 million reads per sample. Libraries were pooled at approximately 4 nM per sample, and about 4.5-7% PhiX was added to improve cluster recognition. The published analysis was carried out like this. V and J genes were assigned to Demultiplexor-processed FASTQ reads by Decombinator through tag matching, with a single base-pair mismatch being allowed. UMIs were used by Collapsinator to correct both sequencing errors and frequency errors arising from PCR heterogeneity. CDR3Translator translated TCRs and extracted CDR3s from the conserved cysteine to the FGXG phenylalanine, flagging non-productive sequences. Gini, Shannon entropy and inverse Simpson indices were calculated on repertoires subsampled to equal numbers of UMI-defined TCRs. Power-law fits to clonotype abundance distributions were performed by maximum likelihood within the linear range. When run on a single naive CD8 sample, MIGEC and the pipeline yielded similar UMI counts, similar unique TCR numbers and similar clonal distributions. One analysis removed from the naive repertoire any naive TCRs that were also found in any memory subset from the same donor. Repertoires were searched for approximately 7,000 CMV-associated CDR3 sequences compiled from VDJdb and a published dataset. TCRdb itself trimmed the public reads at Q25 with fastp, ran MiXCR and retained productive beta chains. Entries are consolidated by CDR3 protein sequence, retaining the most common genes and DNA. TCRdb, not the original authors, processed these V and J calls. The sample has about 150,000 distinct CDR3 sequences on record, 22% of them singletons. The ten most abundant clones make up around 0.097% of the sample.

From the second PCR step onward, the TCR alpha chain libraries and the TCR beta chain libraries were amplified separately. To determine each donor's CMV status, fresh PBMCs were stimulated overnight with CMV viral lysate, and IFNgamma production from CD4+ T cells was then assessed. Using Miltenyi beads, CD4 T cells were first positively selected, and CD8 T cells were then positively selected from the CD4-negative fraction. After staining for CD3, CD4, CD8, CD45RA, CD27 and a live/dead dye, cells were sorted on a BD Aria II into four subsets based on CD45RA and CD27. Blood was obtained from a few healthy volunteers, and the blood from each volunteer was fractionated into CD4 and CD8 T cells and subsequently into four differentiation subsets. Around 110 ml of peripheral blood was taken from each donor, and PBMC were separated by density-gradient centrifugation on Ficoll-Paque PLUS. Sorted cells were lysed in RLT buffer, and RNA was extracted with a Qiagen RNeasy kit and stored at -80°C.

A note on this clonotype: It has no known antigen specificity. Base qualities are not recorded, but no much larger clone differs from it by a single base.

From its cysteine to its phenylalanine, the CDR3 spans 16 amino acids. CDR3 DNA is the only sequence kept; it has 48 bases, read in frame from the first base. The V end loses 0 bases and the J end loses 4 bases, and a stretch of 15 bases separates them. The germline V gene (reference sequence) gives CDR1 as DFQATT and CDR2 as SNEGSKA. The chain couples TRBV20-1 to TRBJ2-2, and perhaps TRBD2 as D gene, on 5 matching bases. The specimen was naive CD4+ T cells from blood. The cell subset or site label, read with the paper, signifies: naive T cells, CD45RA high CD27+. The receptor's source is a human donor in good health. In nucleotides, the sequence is TGCAGTGCTAGAGATAGGAACATAGGAGGCACCGGGGAGCTGTTTTTT. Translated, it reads CSARDRNIGGTGELFF.